These 16 T cell receptor beta chains were sequenced from one sample in a study of shared T cell receptors in the human thymus. Generated by immunoSEQ multiplex PCR, the TCRdb table keeps only in-frame clones and is missing some. The sample records about 660,000 clones, 70% to 90% being singletons. These records were also assigned to another study, of human thymus T cells.

The sample taken for sequencing was thymocytes. These receptors were taken from a boy under two years old with a congenital heart defect.

The CDR3 nucleotides are TGTGCCACCTGGGAGGACAGGGGTCGCGTGAGCACTGAAGCTTTCTTT. Translated, it gives CATWEDRGRVSTEAFF. The chain employs TRBV10-3 and TRBJ1-1; 9 bases map to TRBD1. V gave up 10 bases and J gave up 4 bases; unmatched junction bases: 16. From germline, CDR1 is ENHRY and CDR2 SYGVKD. The CDR3 runs 16 residues.

The chain combines TRBV25-1 with TRBJ2-1, with TRBD2 identical over 8 bases. The V gene end was trimmed by 4 bases and the J gene end by 9 bases; junction bases not matched to a gene: 11. The germline gives CDR1 MGHDK, CDR2 SYGVNS. The CDR3 runs to 15 residues. CDR3 sequence (DNA): TGTGCCAGCAGTGGCCAAATCGGGAGGGCTGGTGAGCAGTTCTTC. Translation gives CASSGQIGRAGEQFF. The full variable domain, with the rest looked up from reference TRBV25-1 and TRBJ2-1, is EADIYQTPRYLVIGTGKKITLECSQTMGHDKMYWYQQDPGMELHLIHYSYGVNSTEKGDLSSESTVSRIRTEHFPLTLESARPSHTSQYLCASSGQIGRAGEQFFGPGTRLTVL.

Worth noting for this clone: Sequence at one end of the junction differs from germline and may be a read error. V and J are TRBV7-7 and TRBJ1-2; the match to TRBD1 covers 8 bases. This CDR3 is 15 amino acids long. The V gene's germline CDR1 is SSHAT and CDR2 FNYEAQ (reference sequence). In nucleotides, the CDR3 is TGTGCTAGCAGCTTTTACAGGGGGAAGAACTATGGCTACACCTTC. This sequence encodes CASSFYRGKNYGYTF.

This chain uses TRBV7-9 with TRBJ2-5; 10 positions agree with TRBD2. V shed 0 bases and J 5 bases; nucleotides not matched to a gene: 12. The CDR3 totals 18 residues. Germline V gene sequence: CDR1 SEHNR, CDR2 FQNEAQ (reference sequence). For the CDR3, the DNA is TGTGCCAGCAGCTTAGCGGGTACTGGACTAGCGGCCCGGGAGACCCAGTACTTC. Its protein is CASSLAGTGLAARETQYF.

J is TRBJ2-1 and V is TRBV5-1; weak D call: TRBD1 (6 bases). The germline V and J ends were trimmed by 3 bases and 5 bases, with 9 bases remaining between them. The CDR3 covers 13 residues. Per the germline V gene, CDR1 is SGHRS and CDR2 is YFSETQ. CDR3 DNA sequence: TGCGCCAGCAGCTCGGACAGTAACAATGAGCAGTTCTTC. This encodes CASSSDSNNEQFF.

The chain has TRBV14 and TRBJ2-2, with D possibly TRBD1 on 5 matching bases. Trimming pared 8 bases from V and 0 bases from J, leaving 16 bases between. This CDR3 spans 16 amino acids. Germline V lookup: CDR1 SGHDN, CDR2 FVKESK. The DNA of the CDR3 is TGTGCCAGCGCCGCTATCAGGGAAGCGAACACCGGGGAGCTGTTTTTT. Protein product: CASAAIREANTGELFF.

V gene TRBV6-5 combines with J gene TRBJ2-5; D may be TRBD1 (5 bases). CDR3 size: 13 residues. From germline, CDR1 is MNHEY and CDR2 SVGAGI. The ends were cut back, 3 bases at V and 5 bases at J, with 10 bases in the middle. The CDR3 DNA sequence: TGTGCCAGCAGTTATGCCCACAGGGAGACCCAGTACTTC. This codes for CASSYAHRETQYF.

The CDR3 DNA reads TGTGCCAGCAGCGTAGGGTGTCTGAGTAGCCGCAATGAGCAGTTCTTC. Translating it yields CASSVGCLSSRNEQFF. The V and J genes are TRBV9 and TRBJ2-1, with D unclear. V dropped 0 bases and J dropped 6 bases, with 16 bases sitting between them. CDR3 length: 16 residues. CDR1 SGDLS and CDR2 YYNGEE come from the germline V gene.

CDR3 bases: TGTGCCAGCAGGGCCCGAATTGGGAGAACTGAAGCTTTCTTT. It is translated as CASRARIGRTEAFF. This chain connects TRBV6-1 to TRBJ1-1; D is undetermined. V was trimmed by 6 bases and J by 5 bases, leaving 16 bases between them. The CDR3 has 14 amino acids. The germline CDR1 and CDR2 sequences are MNHNS and SASEGT.

V gene TRBV27 combines with J gene TRBJ2-1; 7 bases fit TRBD2. Germline-derived CDR1 and CDR2 are MNHEY and SMNVEV (reference sequence). Trimming removed 2 bases from V and 5 bases from J; junction bases left unmatched: 9. The CDR3 length is 16 residues. For the CDR3, the DNA is TGTGCCAGCAGTTTAAAGGAGCGGGGACCCCACAATGAGCAGTTCTTC. Its protein is CASSLKERGPHNEQFF.

The rearrangement links TRBV12-5 to TRBJ1-2; D is possibly TRBD1 (6 bases). Per the germline V gene, CDR1 is LGHNT and CDR2 is FRNRAP. The CDR3 has 16 residues. Between the trimmed V and J ends, which lost 0 bases and 2 bases, there was a span of 13 bases. DNA for the CDR3: TGTGCTAGTGGTTTGGTTGGTAGGCAGGGGAACTATGGCTACACCTTC. Its protein product is CASGLVGRQGNYGYTF.

On this clone itself: Other DNA sequences in the sample encode the same CDR3. This sequence joins TRBV11-3 and TRBJ2-1; 10 bases match TRBD1. The CDR3 loop spans 13 amino acids. The ends lost 5 bases at V and 7 bases at J; junction bases unmatched: 2. Germline V gene sequence: CDR1 SGHNT, CDR2 YENEEA. The CDR3 nucleotides read TGTGCCAGCAGCCCGGACAGGGGGAATGAGCAGTTCTTC. As protein: CASSPDRGNEQFF.

This chain uses TRBV14 with TRBJ2-3; D is perhaps TRBD1 (6 bases). The CDR3 spans 17 residues. The ends were cut back, 0 bases at V and 4 bases at J, with 17 bases in the middle. Germline CDR1 and CDR2: SGHDN and FVKESK. CDR3 DNA: TGTGCCAGCAGCCAAGAACTCTCCAGGGGTTTGGCAGATACGCAGTATTTT. Translating it yields CASSQELSRGLADTQYF. The variable domain in full, completed from reference TRBV14 and TRBJ2-3, reads EAGVTQFPSHSVIEKGQTVTLRCDPISGHDNLYWYRRVMGKEIKFLLHFVKESKQDESGMPNNRFLAERTGGTYSTLKVQPAELEDSGVYFCASSQELSRGLADTQYFGPGTRLTVL.

The V gene is TRBV27, the J gene TRBJ2-2; D is possibly TRBD1 (6 bases). Per germline, CDR1 MNHEY and CDR2 SMNVEV (reference sequence). CDR3 length: 15 residues. Trimming took 4 bases from V and 3 from J, leaving 12 bases between them. The CDR3 reads CASSWADRHTGELFF. The DNA of the CDR3 is TGTGCCAGCAGTTGGGCTGACAGGCACACCGGGGAGCTGTTTTTT.

The rearrangement links TRBV11-2 to TRBJ2-7, with 8 bases aligning to TRBD2. Germline-derived CDR1 and CDR2 are SGHAT and FQNNGV. V shed 0 bases, J shed 0 bases, and the junction held 1 base outside the gene matches. The CDR3 totals 15 residues. In DNA, the CDR3 is TGTGCCAGCAGCTTAGAAGCGGGAGTCTCCTACGAGCAGTACTTC. The encoded protein is CASSLEAGVSYEQYF.

The chain employs TRBV27 and TRBJ2-7, with 7 bases matching TRBD2. This CDR3 has 14 amino acids. The trim removed 1 base at V and 7 bases at J, leaving 7 bases unmatched. The germline V gene has CDR1 MNHEY and CDR2 SMNVEV (reference sequence). In nucleotides, the CDR3 is TGTGCCAGCAGTTTATATGGGGGGGGAGGGGAGCAGTACTTC. This codes for CASSLYGGGGEQYF.